This T cell receptor beta chain is from a study of T cells after yellow fever vaccination. Study information: Preparation used SMART-Seq v4 Ultra Low Input for the low-cell-number fractions.

Notes on the study in general: The CD4 and CD8 compartments had a small share of their clonotypes in common. A faster peak, day 5 versus 15, was reached by the weaker secondary response.

UMIs were added to TCR cDNA along with a universal primer site when it was made by 5'RACE template switching. TCRdb processed the 5' RACE reads anew with MiXCR; each CDR3 protein has one entry. The sample has 450,000 to 650,000 distinct CDR3 sequences; just over 20% are singletons. Germline loops: CDR1 MGHDK, CDR2 SYGVNS. V lost 3 bases and J 8 bases, leaving 14 bases between the germline ends. This CDR3 is built from 14 residues. This clonotype was counted at least ten times. The antigen is undetermined. The clonotype originates from a man aged 18 to 35 who received the YFV17D yellow fever vaccine. The sequences come from PBMCs, collected about 21 days after the first yellow fever vaccination. J is TRBJ2-1 and V is TRBV25-1; a possible D gene is TRBD1 (7 bases). CDR3 sequence: CASSDQGGGDEQFF. The CDR3 DNA reads TGTGCCAGCAGTGACCAAGGAGGGGGCGATGAGCAGTTCTTC.